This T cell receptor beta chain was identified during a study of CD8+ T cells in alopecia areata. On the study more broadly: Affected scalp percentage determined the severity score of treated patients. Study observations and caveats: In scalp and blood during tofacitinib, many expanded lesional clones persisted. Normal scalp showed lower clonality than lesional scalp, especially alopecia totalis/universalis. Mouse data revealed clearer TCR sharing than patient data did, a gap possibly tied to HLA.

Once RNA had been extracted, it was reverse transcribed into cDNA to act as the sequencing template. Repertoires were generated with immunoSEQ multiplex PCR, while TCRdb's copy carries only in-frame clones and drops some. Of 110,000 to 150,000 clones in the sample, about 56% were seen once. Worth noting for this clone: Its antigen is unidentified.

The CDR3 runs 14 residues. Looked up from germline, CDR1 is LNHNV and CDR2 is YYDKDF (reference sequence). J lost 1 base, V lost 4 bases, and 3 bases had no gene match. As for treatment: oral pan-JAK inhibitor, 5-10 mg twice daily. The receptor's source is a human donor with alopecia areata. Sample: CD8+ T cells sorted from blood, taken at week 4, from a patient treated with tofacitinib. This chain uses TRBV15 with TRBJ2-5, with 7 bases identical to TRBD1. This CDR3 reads CATSNWDSQETQYF. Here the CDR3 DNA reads TGTGCCACCAGCAATTGGGACAGCCAAGAGACCCAGTACTTC.